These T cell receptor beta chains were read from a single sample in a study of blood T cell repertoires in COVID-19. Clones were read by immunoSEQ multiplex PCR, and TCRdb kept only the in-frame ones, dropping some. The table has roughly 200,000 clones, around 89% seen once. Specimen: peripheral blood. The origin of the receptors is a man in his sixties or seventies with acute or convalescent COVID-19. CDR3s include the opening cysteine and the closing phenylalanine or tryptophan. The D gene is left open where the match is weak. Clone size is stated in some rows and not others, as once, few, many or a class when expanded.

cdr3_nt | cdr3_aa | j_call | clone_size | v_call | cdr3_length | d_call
TGTGCCAGCAGCTTAGTCAAGTGGGAGATGGTCGCCGGGGAGCTGTTTTTT | CASSLVKWEMVAGELFF | TRBJ2-2 | . | TRBV7-2 | 17 | .
TGTGCCAGCAGCCCGGGGGCGGGAGGATTTAGACTATACAATGAGCAGTTCTTC | CASSPGAGGFRLYNEQFF | TRBJ2-1 | . | TRBV7-9 | 18 | TRBD2
TGTGCCAGCAGTTTGACAGGGGTCTACGAGCAGTACTTC | CASSLTGVYEQYF | TRBJ2-7 | few | TRBV28 | 13 | TRBD1
TGTGCCAGCAGTTACATAGCTGGAACAGGGGAAGCTTTCTTT | CASSYIAGTGEAFF | TRBJ1-1 | . | TRBV6-2/TRBV6-3 | 14 | .
TGTGCCAGCTCACCAAATTCAGGGGAAAACATTCAGTACTTC | CASSPNSGENIQYF | TRBJ2-4 | . | TRBV18 | 14 | .
TGCGCCAGCAGCATCGTGACTAGCGGGTATCCCGGGGAGCTGTTTTTT | CASSIVTSGYPGELFF | TRBJ2-2 | . | TRBV5-1 | 16 | TRBD2
TGTGCCAGCAGCTTAGCGCTTAGCGGGAGGGCCTACGAGCAGTACTTC | CASSLALSGRAYEQYF | TRBJ2-7 | . | TRBV7-2 | 16 | TRBD2
TGTGCCAGTAGTGTGGACAGAGACTATGGCTACACCTTC | CASSVDRDYGYTF | TRBJ1-2 | . | TRBV19 | 13 | .
TGTGCCAGCAGCGTAGGGGCAGAGAATTCACCCCTCCACTTT | CASSVGAENSPLHF | TRBJ1-6 | . | TRBV9 | 14 | .
TGTGCCACCAGTGGACAGGGGACAGATACGCAGTATTTT | CATSGQGTDTQYF | TRBJ2-3 | once | TRBV24-1 | 13 | TRBD1
TGCGCCAGCAGCAACCGGGGGTGGGAGCAGTACTTC | CASSNRGWEQYF | TRBJ2-7 | . | TRBV5-1 | 12 | .
TGTGCCAGCACCCAAGGGCAGGGGAACACTGAAGCTTTCTTT | CASTQGQGNTEAFF | TRBJ1-1 | . | TRBV19 | 14 | .
TGTGCCAGCAGCGCAGGACAGGGTTCAACTAATGAAAAACTGTTTTTT | CASSAGQGSTNEKLFF | TRBJ1-4 | . | TRBV7-9 | 16 | TRBD1
TGTGCCAGCAGTTTTCTAGCGGGGGGCGGTGAGGCGCAGTTCTTC | CASSFLAGGGEAQFF | TRBJ2-1 | . | TRBV28 | 15 | TRBD2
TGTGCCAGCAGTCGACAGCGATTTTACAATGAGCAGTTCTTC | CASSRQRFYNEQFF | TRBJ2-1 | . | TRBV28 | 14 | .
TGTGCCAGCAGCTTGTTTACGGCGGTGTACGAGCAGTACTTC | CASSLFTAVYEQYF | TRBJ2-7 | . | TRBV5-6 | 14 | .
TGTGCCACCTCGGGGGGGGATCAGCCCCAGCATTTT | CATSGGDQPQHF | TRBJ1-5 | . | TRBV2 | 12 | .
TGTGCCAGCAGCTTAGGAGTCGTAATGACAGATACGCAGTATTTT | CASSLGVVMTDTQYF | TRBJ2-3 | . | TRBV7-3 | 15 | .
TGTGCCAGCAGCTCTGCGGACAGCCTGAACACTGAAGCTTTCTTT | CASSSADSLNTEAFF | TRBJ1-1 | . | TRBV6-2/TRBV6-3 | 15 | .
TGTGCCAGCAGCCACAGGGACAGCCTTTACTCTGGAAACACCATATATTTT | CASSHRDSLYSGNTIYF | TRBJ1-3 | . | TRBV7-9 | 17 | TRBD1
TGTGCCAGCAGCCCCCGACTAGCGGGAGAAGAGACCCAGTACTTC | CASSPRLAGEETQYF | TRBJ2-5 | . | TRBV7-9 | 15 | TRBD2
TGTGCCAGCAGCTCCGGGGTTACCTACGAGCAGTACTTC | CASSSGVTYEQYF | TRBJ2-7 | . | TRBV7-2 | 13 | .
TGTGCCAGCAGCCAGCAGGGCTCTGGGGCCAACGTCCTGACTTTC | CASSQQGSGANVLTF | TRBJ2-6 | . | TRBV3-1/TRBV3-2 | 15 | .
TGTGCCAGCAGTGACGGGACACGAGGCGGGGAGCTGTTTTTT | CASSDGTRGGELFF | TRBJ2-2 | . | TRBV2 | 14 | .
TGTGCCAGCAGCGCGGGACTAGCGGGAGTGGGTGAGCAGTTCTTC | CASSAGLAGVGEQFF | TRBJ2-1 | . | TRBV14 | 15 | TRBD2
TGTGCCAGTAGTGCTTCACCGAGCTACGAGCAGTACTTC | CASSASPSYEQYF | TRBJ2-7 | . | TRBV19 | 13 | .
TGTGCCAGCAGCCCCGATGACAGGGGAGCAAGTCGAAACACCATATATTTT | CASSPDDRGASRNTIYF | TRBJ1-3 | . | TRBV7-2 | 17 | TRBD1